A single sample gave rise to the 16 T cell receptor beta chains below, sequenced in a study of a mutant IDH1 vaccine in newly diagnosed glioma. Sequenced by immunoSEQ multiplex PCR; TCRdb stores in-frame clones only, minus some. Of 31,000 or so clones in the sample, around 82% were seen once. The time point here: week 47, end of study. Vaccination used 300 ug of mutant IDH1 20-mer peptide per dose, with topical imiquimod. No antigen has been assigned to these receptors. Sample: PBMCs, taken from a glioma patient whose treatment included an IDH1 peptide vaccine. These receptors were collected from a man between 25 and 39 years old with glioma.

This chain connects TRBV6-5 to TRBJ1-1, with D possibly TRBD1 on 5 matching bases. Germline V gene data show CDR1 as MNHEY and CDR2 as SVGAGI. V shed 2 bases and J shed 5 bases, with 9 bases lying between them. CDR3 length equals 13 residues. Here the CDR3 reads CASSYQTGTEAFF. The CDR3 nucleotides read TGTGCCAGCAGTTACCAAACAGGAACTGAAGCTTTCTTT.

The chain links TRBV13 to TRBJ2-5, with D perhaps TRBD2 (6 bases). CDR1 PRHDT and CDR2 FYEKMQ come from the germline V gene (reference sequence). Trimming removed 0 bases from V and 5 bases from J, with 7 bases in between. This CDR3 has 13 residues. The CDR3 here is CASSLGRGETQYF. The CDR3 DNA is TGTGCCAGCAGCTTAGGACGGGGGGAGACCCAGTACTTC.

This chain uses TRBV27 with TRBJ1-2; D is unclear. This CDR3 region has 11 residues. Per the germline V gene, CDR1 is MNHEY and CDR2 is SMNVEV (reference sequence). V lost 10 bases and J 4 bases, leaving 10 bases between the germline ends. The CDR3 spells CAIPKSYGYTF. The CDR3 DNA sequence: TGTGCCATACCCAAAAGCTATGGCTACACCTTC.

In nucleotides, the CDR3 is TGTGCCAGCCCCCTAAGGGTGACTGGAAACACCATATATTTT. Protein sequence: CASPLRVTGNTIYF. This chain links TRBV6-4 with TRBJ1-3; D uncertain. CDR1 and CDR2 (germline): MRHNA, SNTAGT. The V gene lost 8 bases and the J gene lost 2 bases, with 13 bases spanning the gap. This CDR3 spans 14 amino acids.

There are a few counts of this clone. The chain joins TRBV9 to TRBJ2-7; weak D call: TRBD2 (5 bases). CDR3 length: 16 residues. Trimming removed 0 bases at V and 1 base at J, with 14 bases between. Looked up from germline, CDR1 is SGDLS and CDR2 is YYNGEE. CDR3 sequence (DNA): TGTGCCAGCAGCGTAGATGCGGGCATTTCTTCCTACGAGCAGTACTTC. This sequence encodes CASSVDAGISSYEQYF.

The CDR3: CASSRLGGGQPQHF. The CDR3 DNA reads TGTGCCAGCAGTAGATTGGGAGGAGGACAGCCCCAGCATTTT. The chain links TRBV6-1 to TRBJ1-5; D gene unclear. The CDR3 is 14 residues long. From germline, CDR1 is MNHNS and CDR2 SASEGT. V was shortened by 5 bases and J by 7 bases, with 15 bases between the two germline ends.

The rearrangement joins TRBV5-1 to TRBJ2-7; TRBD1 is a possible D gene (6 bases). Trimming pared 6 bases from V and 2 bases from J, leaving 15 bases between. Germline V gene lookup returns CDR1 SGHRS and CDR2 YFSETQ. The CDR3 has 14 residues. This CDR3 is CASTASDSTYEQYF. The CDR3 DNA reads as TGCGCCAGCACCGCCTCGGACAGCACCTACGAGCAGTACTTC.

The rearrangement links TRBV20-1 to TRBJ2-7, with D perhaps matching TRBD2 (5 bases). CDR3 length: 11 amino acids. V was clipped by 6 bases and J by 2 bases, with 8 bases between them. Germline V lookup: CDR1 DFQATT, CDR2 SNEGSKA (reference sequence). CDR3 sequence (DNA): TGCAGTGCGGACGGGGCCTACGAGCAGTACTTC. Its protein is CSADGAYEQYF.

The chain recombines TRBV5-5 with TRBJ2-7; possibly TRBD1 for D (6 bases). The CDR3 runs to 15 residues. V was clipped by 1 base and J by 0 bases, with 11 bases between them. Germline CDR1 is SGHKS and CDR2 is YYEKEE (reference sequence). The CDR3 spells CASSLYRESSYEQYF. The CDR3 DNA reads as TGTGCCAGCAGCTTGTACAGGGAAAGCTCCTACGAGCAGTACTTC. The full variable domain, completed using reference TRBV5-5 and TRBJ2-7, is DAGVTQSPTHLIKTRGQQVTLRCSPISGHKSVSWYQQVLGQGPQFIFQYYEKEERGRGNFPDRFSARQFPNYSSELNVNALLLGDSALYLCASSLYRESSYEQYFGPGTRLTVT.

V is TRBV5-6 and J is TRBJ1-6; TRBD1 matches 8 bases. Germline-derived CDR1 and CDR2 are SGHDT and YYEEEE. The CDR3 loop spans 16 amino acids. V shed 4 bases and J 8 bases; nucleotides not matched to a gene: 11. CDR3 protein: CASSDTLQGDYSPLHF. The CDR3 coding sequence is TGTGCCAGCAGCGACACATTACAGGGGGATTATTCACCCCTCCACTTT.

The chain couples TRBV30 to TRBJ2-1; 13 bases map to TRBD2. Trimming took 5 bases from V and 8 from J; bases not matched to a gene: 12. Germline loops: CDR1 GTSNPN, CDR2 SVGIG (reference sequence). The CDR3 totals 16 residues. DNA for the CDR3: TGTGCCTGGGGGACGCGGACTAGCGGGAGCATGTATGAGCAGTTCTTC. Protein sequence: CAWGTRTSGSMYEQFF.

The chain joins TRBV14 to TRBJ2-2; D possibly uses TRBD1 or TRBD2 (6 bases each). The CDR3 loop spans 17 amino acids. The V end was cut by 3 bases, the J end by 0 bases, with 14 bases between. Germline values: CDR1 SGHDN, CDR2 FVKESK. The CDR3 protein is CASSHKQGLSNTGELFF. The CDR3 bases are TGTGCCAGCAGCCACAAACAGGGACTCTCGAACACCGGGGAGCTGTTTTTT.

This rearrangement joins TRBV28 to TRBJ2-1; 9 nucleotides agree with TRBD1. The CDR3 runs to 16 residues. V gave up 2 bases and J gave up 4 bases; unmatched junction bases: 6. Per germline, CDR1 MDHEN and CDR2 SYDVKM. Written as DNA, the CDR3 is TGTGCCAGCAGTTTACTTGGACAGGGGTTTTACAATGAGCAGTTCTTC. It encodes CASSLLGQGFYNEQFF.

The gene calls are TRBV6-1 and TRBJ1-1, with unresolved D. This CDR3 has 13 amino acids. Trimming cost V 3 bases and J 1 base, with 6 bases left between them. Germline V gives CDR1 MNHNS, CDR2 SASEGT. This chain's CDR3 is CASSDGSNTEAFF. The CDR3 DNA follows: TGTGCCAGCAGTGACGGATCGAACACTGAAGCTTTCTTT.

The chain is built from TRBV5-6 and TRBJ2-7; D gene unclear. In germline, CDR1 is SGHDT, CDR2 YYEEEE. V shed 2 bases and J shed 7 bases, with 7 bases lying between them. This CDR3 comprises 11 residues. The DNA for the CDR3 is TGTGCCAGCAGCTTTTCCCGGGAGCAGTACTTC. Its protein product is CASSFSREQYF. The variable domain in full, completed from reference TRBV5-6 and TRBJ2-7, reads DAGVTQSPTHLIKTRGQQVTLRCSPKSGHDTVSWYQQALGQGPQFIFQYYEEEERQRGNFPDRFSGHQFPNYSSELNVNALLLGDSALYLCASSFSREQYFGPGTRLTVT.

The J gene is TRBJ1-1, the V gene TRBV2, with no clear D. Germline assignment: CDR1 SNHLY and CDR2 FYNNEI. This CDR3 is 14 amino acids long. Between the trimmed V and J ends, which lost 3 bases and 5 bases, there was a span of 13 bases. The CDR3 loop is CASSEEEGSTEAFF. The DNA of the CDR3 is TGTGCCAGCAGTGAGGAGGAGGGTTCGACTGAAGCTTTCTTT.